This T cell receptor (beta chain) was recovered during a study of CD8 T cells in Susac syndrome. Random hexamers were used to reverse transcribe an amount of about 0.45 to 1 ug RNA. TCRdb passed the immunoSEQ multiplex PCR reads through MiXCR, listing each CDR3 protein once. The sample gives approximately 190,000 distinct CDR3 sequences, under 97% of which show up once; 0.075% to 0.1% is in the top ten. The study sequenced TCR beta in blood CD8+ and CD4+ T cells. The germline CDR1 and CDR2 sequences are SGHRS and YFSETQ. The CDR3 extends over 16 amino acids. With 2 bases clipped from V and 1 base from J, the junction kept 3 bases outside the gene matches.

V usage is TRBV5-1 and J usage is TRBJ2-5, with 12 bases fitting TRBD2. The sequence came from a human donor with Susac syndrome. Sequencing was done on a sample of CD4+ T cells from PBMCs. The CDR3 DNA reads TGCGCCAGCAGCTTAGAGGGACTAGCGGGCCAAGAGACCCAGTACTTC. Translation: CASSLEGLAGQETQYF.